This is a list of T cell receptor beta chains from one sample in a study of blood T cell repertoires in COVID-19. Sequenced by immunoSEQ multiplex PCR; TCRdb stores in-frame clones only, minus some. Of 280,000 or so clones in the sample, approximately 85% were seen once. Sequencing was performed on PBMCs or T cells enriched from blood (not recorded which). These receptor sequences come from a man aged 25 to 40 who had recovered from COVID-19. The conserved cysteine and the conserved F or W are not part of the CDR3 here. Fields, in order: CDR3 protein, V gene, clone size, J gene. Not every row has a clone size; where given, it reads once, few, many or a size class.

CDR3: SARQGIEQY
V: TRBV20-1
size: -
J: TRBJ2-7

CDR3: SVEREPGLAGGFLANEQF
V: TRBV29-1
size: -
J: TRBJ2-1

CDR3: ASSLNAGNTEAF
V: TRBV7-8
size: -
J: TRBJ1-1

CDR3: ASSWGEKIGNEQF
V: TRBV6-5
size: -
J: TRBJ2-1

CDR3: ASSLGTYSYNEQF
V: TRBV11-2
size: -
J: TRBJ2-1

CDR3: SVRQSGELF
V: TRBV29-1
size: -
J: TRBJ2-2

CDR3: ASTHRGSGANVLT
V: TRBV7-9
size: -
J: TRBJ2-6

CDR3: ASSHETGDTGELF
V: TRBV6-2/TRBV6-3
size: few
J: TRBJ2-2

CDR3: ASSLQGSGNTIY
V: TRBV2
size: -
J: TRBJ1-3

CDR3: ASSPKTGQGGLYGYT
V: TRBV18
size: -
J: TRBJ1-2

CDR3: ASSQVLHREKLF
V: TRBV14
size: -
J: TRBJ1-4

CDR3: ASSTVTGQGSGNTIY
V: TRBV18
size: -
J: TRBJ1-3

CDR3: ASSPGQGPNRPEKLF
V: TRBV5-1
size: -
J: TRBJ1-4

CDR3: ASSPSLPGNTIY
V: TRBV5-1
size: -
J: TRBJ1-3

CDR3: ASSQNLPGQGFETQY
V: TRBV7-6
size: -
J: TRBJ2-5

CDR3: ASSLQNTEAF
V: TRBV13
size: -
J: TRBJ1-1

CDR3: ASSLTVSGPGETQY
V: TRBV5-1
size: -
J: TRBJ2-5

CDR3: ASKWTGRSTEAF
V: TRBV19
size: -
J: TRBJ1-1

CDR3: ATSTDPGQGAAGYT
V: TRBV24-1
size: -
J: TRBJ1-2

CDR3: ASSIDTVSNEQF
V: TRBV4-2
size: -
J: TRBJ2-1

CDR3: ASNRQGAGETQY
V: TRBV9
size: -
J: TRBJ2-5

CDR3: ASSQNNQPQH
V: TRBV11-2
size: -
J: TRBJ1-5

CDR3: ASRKQGNTEAF
V: TRBV6-4
size: -
J: TRBJ1-1

CDR3: ASSYMGLDYGYT
V: TRBV2
size: -
J: TRBJ1-2

CDR3: ASSLGTGSSTGELF
V: TRBV7-9
size: -
J: TRBJ2-2

CDR3: ASSNYGGQNTGELF
V: TRBV27
size: once
J: TRBJ2-2

CDR3: SAWTASEGYT
V: TRBV29-1
size: -
J: TRBJ1-2

CDR3: ASSPKANRGMTEAF
V: TRBV7-2
size: -
J: TRBJ1-1

CDR3: ASSPTSGQGTYNEQF
V: TRBV3-1/TRBV3-2
size: -
J: TRBJ2-1

CDR3: ASRTSGTNSSPLH
V: TRBV4-3
size: -
J: TRBJ1-6

CDR3: ASSLGRPWEMDEQF
V: TRBV11-3
size: -
J: TRBJ2-1

CDR3: ASSATRQTGYT
V: TRBV9
size: -
J: TRBJ1-2

CDR3: ASSVAQDGEKLF
V: TRBV9
size: -
J: TRBJ1-4

CDR3: ASQIGQGSTEAF
V: TRBV6-6
size: -
J: TRBJ1-1

CDR3: ATSTGYESYNSPLH
V: TRBV15
size: -
J: TRBJ1-6

CDR3: AWIGLRGEQF
V: TRBV30
size: -
J: TRBJ2-1

CDR3: ASLDRGGTGELF
V: TRBV19
size: -
J: TRBJ2-2

CDR3: ASSHRVANQPQH
V: TRBV3-1/TRBV3-2
size: -
J: TRBJ1-5

CDR3: ARSLGGINEQF
V: TRBV12-3/TRBV12-4
size: -
J: TRBJ2-1

CDR3: ASSPVSGLILSSYNEQF
V: TRBV18
size: once
J: TRBJ2-1

CDR3: ASSIAGVGNTIY
V: TRBV19
size: -
J: TRBJ1-3

CDR3: ASSLGQSYGYT
V: TRBV5-1
size: -
J: TRBJ1-2

CDR3: ATSSASSYEQY
V: TRBV24-1
size: -
J: TRBJ2-7

CDR3: ASSISGLGHYEQY
V: TRBV19
size: -
J: TRBJ2-7

CDR3: ASSLRRANEKLF
V: TRBV7-2
size: -
J: TRBJ1-4

CDR3: ASSLGGSEAF
V: TRBV9
size: -
J: TRBJ1-1

CDR3: ASSGTGGTDTQY
V: TRBV6-4
size: many
J: TRBJ2-3

CDR3: ATARDSPYNEQF
V: TRBV6-5
size: once
J: TRBJ2-1

CDR3: ASSESSTDTQY
V: TRBV6-4
size: -
J: TRBJ2-3

CDR3: ASSIGQVRNTEAF
V: TRBV19
size: few
J: TRBJ1-1

CDR3: ASSLHRGSTGELF
V: TRBV28
size: -
J: TRBJ2-2

CDR3: ASSPRTGNYGYT
V: TRBV11-2
size: -
J: TRBJ1-2

CDR3: ASSLQGPLEQY
V: TRBV5-1
size: -
J: TRBJ2-7

CDR3: ASSSGQSNSPLH
V: TRBV28
size: -
J: TRBJ1-6

CDR3: AISDRGQGNQPQH
V: TRBV10-3
size: -
J: TRBJ1-5